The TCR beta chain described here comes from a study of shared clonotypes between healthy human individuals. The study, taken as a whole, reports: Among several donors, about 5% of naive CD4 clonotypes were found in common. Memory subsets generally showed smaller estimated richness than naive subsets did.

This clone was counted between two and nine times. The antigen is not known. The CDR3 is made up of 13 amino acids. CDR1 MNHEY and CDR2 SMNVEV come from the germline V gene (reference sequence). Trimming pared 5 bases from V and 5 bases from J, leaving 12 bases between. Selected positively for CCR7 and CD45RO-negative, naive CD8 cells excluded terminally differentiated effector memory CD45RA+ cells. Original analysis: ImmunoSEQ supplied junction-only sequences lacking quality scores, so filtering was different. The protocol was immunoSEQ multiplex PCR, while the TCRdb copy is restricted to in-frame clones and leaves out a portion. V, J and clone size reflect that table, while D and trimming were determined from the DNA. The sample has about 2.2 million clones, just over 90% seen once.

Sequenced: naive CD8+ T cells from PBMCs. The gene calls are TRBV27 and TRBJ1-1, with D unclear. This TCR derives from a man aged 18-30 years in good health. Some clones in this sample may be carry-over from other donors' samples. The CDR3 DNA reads TGTGCCAGCAGTCCACAAGGACGGACTGAAGCTTTCTTT. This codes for CASSPQGRTEAFF.